What follows are 23 T cell receptor beta chains derived from one specimen sequenced in a study of early T cells in non-severe SARS-CoV-2 infection. One entry per CDR3 protein, called by TCRdb with MiXCR from the 5' RACE reads. This table has roughly 32,000 distinct CDR3 sequences, under 4% appearing once. The sequenced sample consisted of whole blood. The receptors were sampled from an adult who was a healthcare worker with PCR-confirmed SARS-CoV-2 infection or an uninfected control (not recorded which).

At least ten counts were recorded for this clonotype. The chain uses TRBV6-1 and TRBJ2-3, with 8 bases lining up with TRBD2. CDR1 is MNHNS, CDR2 SASEGT, per germline. This CDR3 is built from 14 residues. J was trimmed by 6 bases and V by 6 bases; bases with no gene match: 8. The CDR3 loop is CASSRQTSGDTQYF. The CDR3 coding sequence is TGTGCCAGCAGCCGACAAACTAGCGGCGATACGCAGTATTTT.

This clonotype was counted ten times or more. The V gene is TRBV19, the J gene TRBJ2-1; 11 nucleotides line up with TRBD2. CDR1 and CDR2 from the germline V gene are LNHDA and SQIVND (reference sequence). The junction had 5 bases not matched to a gene; V was cut back by 4 bases and J by 6 bases. This CDR3 is built from 15 residues. CDR3 in amino acids: CASSTTSGRSNEQFF. For the CDR3, the DNA is TGTGCCAGTAGTACTACTAGCGGGAGAAGCAATGAGCAGTTCTTC.

The table lists this clonotype with many counts. The V call is TRBV27, the J call TRBJ2-1; D tentatively fits TRBD1 or TRBD2 (5 bases each). V was shortened by 3 bases and J by 10 bases, with 16 bases between the two germline ends. This CDR3 region has 14 residues. Germline V gene lookup returns CDR1 MNHEY and CDR2 SMNVEV (reference sequence). CDR3 in amino acids: CASSLMGVNREQFF. The CDR3 nucleotides are TGTGCCAGCAGTTTGATGGGGGTGAACCGGGAGCAGTTCTTC.

This clonotype was picked up many times. J is TRBJ2-7 and V is TRBV4-1; D is ambiguous. CDR1 is MGHRA and CDR2 is YSYEKL in the germline V gene. The CDR3 is made up of 15 amino acids. V lost 6 bases and J 2 bases, leaving 17 bases between the germline ends. The CDR3 loop reads CASRKDQEPAYEQYF. The DNA for the CDR3 is TGCGCCAGCAGGAAGGACCAGGAACCGGCCTACGAGCAGTACTTC.

The chain uses TRBV12-3 or TRBV12-4 and TRBJ1-2; D unresolved. CDR3 length: 11 residues. V lost 6 bases to trimming and J lost 5 bases, with 7 bases between them. CDR3 sequence reads: CASSYQYGYTF. CDR3 bases: TGTGCCAGCAGCTACCAATATGGCTACACCTTC.

This clonotype was seen at least ten times. The chain combines TRBV5-1 with TRBJ2-1; D gene unclear. V shed 0 bases and J shed 7 bases, with 5 bases lying between them. Germline values: CDR1 SGHRS, CDR2 YFSETQ. There are 12 residues in the CDR3. As DNA, the CDR3 is TGCGCCAGCAGCTTGGCTGGGAATGAGCAGTTCTTC. Encoded protein: CASSLAGNEQFF.

At least ten counts were recorded for this clonotype. The chain is built from TRBV7-8 and TRBJ2-7, with 7 bases matching TRBD2. Germline CDR1 is SGHVS and CDR2 is FQNEAQ. The CDR3 is 14 residues long. J lost 2 bases, V lost 8 bases, and 9 bases had no gene match. CDR3 loop: CASGRPSGPYEQYF. Here the CDR3 DNA reads TGTGCCAGCGGCCGCCCTAGCGGTCCCTACGAGCAGTACTTC.

The gene calls are TRBV29-1 and TRBJ2-5, with 12 bases aligning to TRBD1. V trimming: 6 bases; J trimming: 5 bases; junction bases outside the gene matches: 4. Germline CDR1 is SQVTM and CDR2 is ANQGSEA. The length of the CDR3 is 13 residues. This CDR3 reads CSVRDRGQETQYF. CDR3 sequence (DNA): TGCAGCGTACGGGACAGGGGGCAGGAGACCCAGTACTTC.

This clonotype was picked up many times. The chain links TRBV7-6 to TRBJ1-2, with D possibly TRBD1 on 5 matching bases. V was clipped by 6 bases and J by 5 bases, with 16 bases between them. The germline CDR1 and CDR2 sequences are SGHVS and FNYEAQ. The CDR3 has 14 amino acids. The CDR3 reads CASSGTGMGYGYTF. CDR3 DNA: TGTGCCAGCAGTGGGACCGGGATGGGGTATGGCTACACCTTC.

This clonotype was counted a few times. The chain carries TRBV9 and TRBJ2-1; D not resolved. This CDR3 has 15 amino acids. Germline V gene data show CDR1 as SGDLS and CDR2 as YYNGEE. Trimming pared 2 bases from V and 2 bases from J, leaving 11 bases between. In DNA form, the CDR3 reads TGTGCCAGCAGCGTCGCAGGAGACCCCTACAATGAGCAGTTCTTC. Translation: CASSVAGDPYNEQFF.

The chain joins TRBV5-6 to TRBJ2-5, with D possibly being TRBD1 (8 bases). Germline V gene sequence: CDR1 SGHDT, CDR2 YYEEEE. There are 16 residues in the CDR3. V was cut by 4 bases and J by 3 bases, with 19 bases left in between. Here the CDR3 reads CASSKRGGTGKETQYF. The CDR3 DNA is TGTGCCAGCAGCAAACGGGGAGGGACAGGTAAAGAGACCCAGTACTTC. Using reference TRBV5-6 and TRBJ2-5 for the parts outside the CDR3, the full variable domain is DAGVTQSPTHLIKTRGQQVTLRCSPKSGHDTVSWYQQALGQGPQFIFQYYEEEERQRGNFPDRFSGHQFPNYSSELNVNALLLGDSALYLCASSKRGGTGKETQYFGPGTRLLVL.

This clonotype occurred many times. The J gene is TRBJ1-5, the V gene TRBV12-3 or TRBV12-4, with D tentatively TRBD1 (6 bases). V was cut by 8 bases and J by 1 base, with 12 bases left in between. The CDR3 loop spans 14 amino acids. The CDR3 sequence: CASRPDRSNQPQHF. DNA of the CDR3: TGTGCCAGCCGCCCGGACAGAAGCAATCAGCCCCAGCATTTT.

This clonotype was detected ten times or more. V gene TRBV13 combines with J gene TRBJ2-6, with D maybe TRBD2 (5 bases). This CDR3 spans 15 amino acids. The germline gives CDR1 PRHDT, CDR2 FYEKMQ (reference sequence). Trimming removed 5 bases from V and 4 bases from J, with 12 bases in between. The CDR3 DNA follows: TGTGCCAGCAGCGGGTCAGGAGGAGGGGCCAACGTCCTGACTTTC. As protein: CASSGSGGGANVLTF.

This clonotype was observed many times. The rearrangement uses TRBV21-1 and TRBJ1-2; TRBD1, the table's D call, lacks a check against the DNA. TRBV21-1 is a pseudogene locus. This CDR3 is 16 amino acids long. CDR3 coding DNA: TGTGCCAGCAAGCCAGGGGGCGCTTCCCCTAACTATGGCTACACCTTC. It specifies CASKPGGASPNYGYTF.

This clonotype came up many times. For the CDR3, the DNA is TGTGCCAGCAGCTTAGGGGACCGCTATGGCTACACCTTC. Protein: CASSLGDRYGYTF. The rearrangement joins TRBV11-2 to TRBJ1-2, with D perhaps TRBD1 (5 bases). The germline CDR1 and CDR2 sequences are SGHAT and FQNNGV. The V end lost 1 base, the J end lost 4 bases, and 7 bases lay between the germline ends. CDR3 length: 13 amino acids.

This clonotype was detected ten times or more. The rearrangement links TRBV27 to TRBJ2-1; possibly TRBD2 for D (7 bases). Germline V gene sequence: CDR1 MNHEY, CDR2 SMNVEV (reference sequence). V lost 5 bases and J lost 12, with 14 bases in between. The CDR3 is 12 residues long. The CDR3 loop is CASSPRGARQFF. CDR3 nucleotides: TGTGCCAGCAGTCCCCGGGGGGCCCGGCAGTTCTTC.

This clonotype was seen ten or more times. DNA for the CDR3: TGTGCCAGCAGTGACCGACGTCGGGACGGACGCAATCAGCCCCAGCATTTT. This gives the protein CASSDRRRDGRNQPQHF. The gene calls are TRBV6-2 or TRBV6-3 and TRBJ1-5; TRBD1 is a possible D gene (5 bases). Germline CDR1 and CDR2: MNHEY and SVGEGT. Between the trimmed V and J ends, which lost 5 bases and 2 bases, there was a span of 19 bases. The CDR3 has 17 amino acids.

This clonotype is deemed medium-sized. This sequence joins TRBV5-1 and TRBJ2-1; D is possibly TRBD2 (6 bases). The CDR3 length is 15 residues. Per the germline V gene, CDR1 is SGHRS and CDR2 is YFSETQ. The V end lost 3 bases, the J end lost 5 bases, and 15 bases lay between the germline ends. CDR3 loop: CASSSLTRSDNEQFF. CDR3 sequence (DNA): TGCGCCAGCAGCTCGTTGACTAGGTCAGACAATGAGCAGTTCTTC.

This clonotype appeared many times. One end of the junction does not line up with germline, which may come from a read error. The genes are TRBV6-5 and TRBJ2-2; D is uncertain. The CDR3 runs to 18 residues. Germline V lookup: CDR1 MNHEY, CDR2 SVGAGI. Here the CDR3 DNA reads TGTGCCAGCACTTACTTCATCACTCAGAAGGCGAACACCGGGGAGCTGTTTTTT. This encodes CASTYFITQKANTGELFF.

This chain connects TRBV29-1 to TRBJ2-1; a possible D gene is TRBD1 (7 bases). Germline CDR1 reads SQVTM; CDR2 reads ANQGSEA. Trimming pared 7 bases from V and 9 bases from J, leaving 19 bases between. The CDR3 length is 13 residues. CDR3: CSGRGRERVEQFF. CDR3 bases: TGCAGCGGTAGGGGGCGGGAACGGGTTGAGCAGTTCTTC.

This clonotype appeared many times. V gene TRBV5-1 combines with J gene TRBJ2-7; the D is unclear. Trimming shortened V by 1 base and J by 3 bases, and 8 bases separated the two germline ends. CDR3 length equals 13 residues. Per the germline V gene, CDR1 is SGHRS and CDR2 is YFSETQ. CDR3 nucleotides: TGCGCCAGCAGCTTGAGTGCTCGCTACGAGCAGTACTTC. Its protein product is CASSLSARYEQYF. The full variable domain, its missing parts supplied by reference TRBV5-1 and TRBJ2-7, is KAGVTQTPRYLIKTRGQQVTLSCSPISGHRSVSWYQQTPGQGLQFLFEYFSETQRNKGNFPGRFSGRQFSNSRSEMNVSTLELGDSALYLCASSLSARYEQYFGPGTRLTVT.

In this sample, this clonotype turned up many times. The CDR3 spells CASSYSFLAGGPADTQYF. As DNA, the CDR3 is TGTGCCAGCAGTTACTCTTTCCTAGCGGGAGGGCCAGCAGATACGCAGTATTTT. V and J are TRBV6-5 and TRBJ2-3, with TRBD2 matching over 12 bases. The CDR3 is 18 residues long. V trimming: 0 bases; J trimming: 4 bases; junction bases outside the gene matches: 8. CDR1 MNHEY and CDR2 SVGAGI come from the germline V gene.

The sample holds many counts of this clonotype. The chain has TRBV10-3 and TRBJ2-2, with unresolved D. The CDR3 sequence is 16 residues long. Germline loops: CDR1 ENHRY, CDR2 SYGVKD. V was trimmed by 6 bases and J by 1 base, leaving 15 bases between them. Here the CDR3 reads CAISPYQAENTGELFF. The CDR3 DNA is TGTGCCATCAGCCCCTACCAGGCAGAGAACACCGGGGAGCTGTTTTTT.